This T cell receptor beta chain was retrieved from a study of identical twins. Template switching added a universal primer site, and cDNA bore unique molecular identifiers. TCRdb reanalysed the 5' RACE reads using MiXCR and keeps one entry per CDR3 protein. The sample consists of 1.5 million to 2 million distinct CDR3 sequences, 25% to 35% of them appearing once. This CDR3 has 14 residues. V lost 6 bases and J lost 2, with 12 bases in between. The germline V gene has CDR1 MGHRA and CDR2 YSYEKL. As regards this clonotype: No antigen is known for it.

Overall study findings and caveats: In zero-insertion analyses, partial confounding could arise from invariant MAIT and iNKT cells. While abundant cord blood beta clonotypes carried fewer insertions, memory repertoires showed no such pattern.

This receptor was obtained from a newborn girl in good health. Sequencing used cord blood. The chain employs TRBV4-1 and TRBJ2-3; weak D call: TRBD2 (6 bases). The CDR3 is CASRRLVYTDTQYF. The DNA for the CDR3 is TGCGCCAGCAGGCGACTAGTTTACACAGATACGCAGTATTTT.